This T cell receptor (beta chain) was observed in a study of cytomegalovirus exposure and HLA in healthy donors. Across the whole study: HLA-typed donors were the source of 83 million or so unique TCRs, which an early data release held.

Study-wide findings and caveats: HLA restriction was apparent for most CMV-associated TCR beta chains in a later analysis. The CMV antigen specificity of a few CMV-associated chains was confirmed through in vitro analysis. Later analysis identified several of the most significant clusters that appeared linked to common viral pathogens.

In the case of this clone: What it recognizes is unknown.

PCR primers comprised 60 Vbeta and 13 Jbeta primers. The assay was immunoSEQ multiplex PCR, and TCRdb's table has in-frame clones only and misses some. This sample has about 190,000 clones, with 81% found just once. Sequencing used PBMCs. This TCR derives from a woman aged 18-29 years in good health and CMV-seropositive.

CDR3: CASTLGVLPEAFF. The DNA for the CDR3 is TGTGCCAGCACCTTGGGAGTCCTGCCTGAAGCTTTCTTT. The chain combines TRBV6-1 with TRBJ1-1, with D unclear. The CDR3 is made up of 13 amino acids. In germline, CDR1 is MNHNS, CDR2 SASEGT. The V end lost 7 bases, the J end lost 6 bases, and 15 bases lay between the germline ends.